This T cell receptor beta chain originates from a study of blood T cell repertoires in COVID-19. Per the original data handling: Researchers report that nucleated cell counts were estimated from reference gene primer amplification. Sequencing used immunoSEQ multiplex PCR; TCRdb keeps in-frame clones, though not all of them. D and trimming were read from the DNA, whereas the V and J calls and clone size are those reported in that table. The repertoire has 100,000 to 150,000 clones, around 88% of them found once; the top ten carry approximately 4.3%. Seattle cases were enrolled at active infection and followed longitudinally. The V end lost 2 bases, the J end lost 1 base, and 11 bases lay between the germline ends. Germline CDR1 is MNHEY and CDR2 is SVGAGI. CDR3 length: 15 residues.

The TCR comes from a man aged 55 to 69 with COVID-19, enrolled during active disease. Input material: peripheral blood. The chain couples TRBV6-5 to TRBJ1-1; D gene ambiguous. CDR3 sequence (DNA): TGTGCCAGCAGTTACCTGTCAGAACAGAACACTGAAGCTTTCTTT. Its protein is CASSYLSEQNTEAFF.